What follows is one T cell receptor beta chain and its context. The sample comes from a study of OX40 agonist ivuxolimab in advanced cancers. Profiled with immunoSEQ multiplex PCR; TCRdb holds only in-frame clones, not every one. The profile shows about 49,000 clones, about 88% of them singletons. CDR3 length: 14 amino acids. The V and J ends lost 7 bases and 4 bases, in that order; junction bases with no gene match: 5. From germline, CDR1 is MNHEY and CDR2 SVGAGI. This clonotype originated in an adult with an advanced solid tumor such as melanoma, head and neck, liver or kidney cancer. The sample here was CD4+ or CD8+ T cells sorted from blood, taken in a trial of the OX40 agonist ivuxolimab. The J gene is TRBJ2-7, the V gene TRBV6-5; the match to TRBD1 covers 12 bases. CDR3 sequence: CASKPGQGAYEQYF. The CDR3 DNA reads TGTGCCAGCAAGCCGGGACAGGGGGCGTACGAGCAGTACTTC.